This T cell receptor beta chain was observed in a study of CD8+ T cells in alopecia areata. For about 5 of the biomarker-study patients, the CD4+ cells were further sorted so as to obtain CD25+CD127- cells. PBMCs, the starting material, were the source of sorted CD4+ and CD8+ T cells. cDNA serving as the sequencing template came from extracted, reverse transcribed RNA. Method: immunoSEQ multiplex PCR; TCRdb's copy keeps in-frame clones and lacks some. Found here are roughly 40,000 clones, roughly 53% of them singletons; the top ten hold under 2%. The germline CDR1 and CDR2 sequences are SGHTA and FQGNSA. The germline V and J ends were trimmed by 1 base and 0 bases, with 15 bases remaining between them. The CDR3 length is 17 residues.

The rearrangement uses TRBV7-2 and TRBJ2-5, with a tentative D call TRBD2 (6 bases). The receptor was isolated from a human donor with alopecia areata. The sequenced sample was CD4+ Tregs sorted from blood. CDR3 residues: CASSLGWRAGYQETQYF. In DNA form, the CDR3 reads TGTGCCAGCAGCTTAGGATGGAGGGCGGGGTACCAAGAGACCCAGTACTTC. The full variable domain, its missing parts supplied by reference TRBV7-2 and TRBJ2-5, is GAGVSQSPSNKVTEKGKDVELRCDPISGHTALYWYRQSLGQGLEFLIYFQGNSAPDKSGLPSDRFSAERTGGSVSTLTIQRTQQEDSAVYLCASSLGWRAGYQETQYFGPGTRLLVL.